This T cell receptor beta chain was found in a study of CD8 T cells in ankylosing spondylitis. TCRdb independently ran MiXCR on the 5' RACE reads; one entry per CDR3 protein. In the table there are 390,000 or so distinct CDR3 sequences, approximately 20% of which are singletons. Germline loops: CDR1 DFQATT, CDR2 SNEGSKA (reference sequence). The CDR3 contains 14 residues. V was trimmed by 1 base and J by 0 bases, leaving 10 bases between them. This clonotype was observed a few times. Its matching antigen is unknown. Whole-study findings and limits: Some of the motif variants had earlier been found in reactive arthritis patients' fluid and blood. A motif in TCR beta, a set of about eight highly homologous variants, appeared characteristic of ankylosing spondylitis blood.

Sequencing used blood, either unsorted or a sorted T cell fraction (not recorded which). This TCR was sampled from a male donor with ankylosing spondylitis. The genes are TRBV20-1 and TRBJ2-7, with no clear D. The CDR3 loop is CSARGPRPSYEQYF. The CDR3 DNA sequence: TGCAGTGCTAGAGGCCCGCGGCCCTCCTACGAGCAGTACTTC.